This TCR beta chain was recovered during a study of T cells after yellow fever vaccination. Via MiXCR, TCRdb re-called the 5' RACE reads, giving one row per CDR3 protein. The sample has 30,000 or so distinct CDR3 sequences, about 6.6% seen once; the top ten hold under 25%. There are many counts of this clonotype. Study-level findings and limits: Sorted repertoires could include abundant contaminating clonotypes from bulk cells.

This sequence was found in a man aged 18 to 30 who received the YFV17D yellow fever vaccine. Material: PBMCs, either bulk or a sorted T-cell subset (CD4+, CD8+, memory, or dextramer-sorted; not recorded which), obtained on the day of the first yellow fever vaccination.

The CDR3 DNA is TGTGCCAGCAGCGCCCCAACATCGAACACTGAAGCTTTCTTT. Protein sequence: CASSAPTSNTEAFF. The V and J genes are TRBV7-9 and TRBJ1-1; D unclear. The germline CDR1 and CDR2 sequences are SEHNR and FQNEAQ (reference sequence). The CDR3 spans 14 residues. V dropped 5 bases and J dropped 1 base, with 11 bases sitting between them. The full variable domain, in which reference TRBV7-9 and TRBJ1-1 provide the parts outside the CDR3, is DTGVSQNPRHKITKRGQNVTFRCDPISEHNRLYWYRQTLGQGPEFLTYFQNEAQLEKSRLLSDRFSAERPKGSFSTLEIQRTEQGDSAMYLCASSAPTSNTEAFFGQGTRLTVV.